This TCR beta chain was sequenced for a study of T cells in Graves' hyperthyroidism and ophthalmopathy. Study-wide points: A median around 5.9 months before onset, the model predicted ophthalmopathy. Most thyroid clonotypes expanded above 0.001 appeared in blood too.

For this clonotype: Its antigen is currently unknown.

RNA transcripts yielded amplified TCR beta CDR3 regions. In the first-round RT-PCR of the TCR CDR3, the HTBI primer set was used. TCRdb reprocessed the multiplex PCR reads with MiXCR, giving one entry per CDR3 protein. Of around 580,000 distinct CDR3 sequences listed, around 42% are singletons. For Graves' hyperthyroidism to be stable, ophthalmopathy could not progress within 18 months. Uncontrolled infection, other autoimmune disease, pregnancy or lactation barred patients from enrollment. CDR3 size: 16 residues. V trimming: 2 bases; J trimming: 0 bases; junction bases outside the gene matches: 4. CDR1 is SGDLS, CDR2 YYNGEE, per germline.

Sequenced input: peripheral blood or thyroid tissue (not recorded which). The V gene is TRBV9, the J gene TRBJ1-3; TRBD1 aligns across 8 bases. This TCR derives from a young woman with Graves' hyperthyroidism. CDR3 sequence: CASSVAGQGSGNTIYF. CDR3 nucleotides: TGTGCCAGCAGCGTCGCCGGACAGGGCTCTGGAAACACCATATATTTT.